The 25 T cell receptor beta chains reported below all come from one sample, sequenced in a study of blood T cell repertoires in COVID-19. Sequenced by immunoSEQ multiplex PCR; TCRdb stores in-frame clones only, minus some. The sample lists about 100,000 clones; more than 85% were seen once. Input material: peripheral blood. Receptors were obtained from a man aged 45-65 years with active COVID-19.

The chain carries TRBV15 and TRBJ1-5; D is undetermined. The CDR3 spans 15 residues. Germline values: CDR1 LNHNV, CDR2 YYDKDF (reference sequence). V dropped 1 base and J dropped 2 bases, with 9 bases sitting between them. CDR3 sequence: CATSRGGGGNQPQHF. The CDR3 nucleotides read TGTGCCACCAGCAGAGGCGGTGGAGGCAATCAGCCCCAGCATTTT.

This clone was counted a single time. This sequence joins TRBV29-1 and TRBJ2-5, with 11 bases aligning to TRBD1. V trimming: 4 bases; J trimming: 4 bases; junction bases outside the gene matches: 8. CDR1 is SQVTM, CDR2 ANQGSEA, per germline. This CDR3 is 15 amino acids long. The CDR3: CSVASDRGRVETQYF. The CDR3 DNA reads TGCAGCGTTGCTTCGGACAGGGGGCGGGTAGAGACCCAGTACTTC. Complete variable domain (other parts from reference TRBV29-1 and TRBJ2-5): SAVISQKPSRDICQRGTSLTIQCQVDSQVTMMFWYRQQPGQSLTLIATANQGSEATYESGFVIDKFPISRPNLTFSTLTVSNMSPEDSSIYLCSVASDRGRVETQYFGPGTRLLVL.

The chain recombines TRBV13 with TRBJ1-3, with TRBD1 matching 7 bases. Germline trimming cut 1 base from V and 3 bases from J; bases unmatched to any gene: 6. The germline CDR1 and CDR2 sequences are PRHDT and FYEKMQ (reference sequence). The CDR3 is 16 amino acids. The CDR3 is CASSLEGAIFGNTIYF. In DNA form, the CDR3 reads TGTGCCAGCAGCTTAGAGGGGGCGATCTTTGGAAACACCATATATTTT.

The CDR3 DNA follows: TGTGCCAGCAGTGACCAGTATAGCAATCAGCCCCAGCATTTT. It codes for CASSDQYSNQPQHF. The rearrangement joins TRBV6-1 to TRBJ1-5; D uncertain. Trimming cost V 3 bases and J 0 bases, with 6 bases left between them. This CDR3 is built from 14 residues. Germline loops: CDR1 MNHNS, CDR2 SASEGT.

The chain is built from TRBV7-7 and TRBJ2-3, with D uncertain. The CDR3 loop spans 16 amino acids. V shed 1 base and J shed 0 bases, with 11 bases lying between them. Germline V gene sequence: CDR1 SSHAT, CDR2 FNYEAQ (reference sequence). The CDR3 nucleotides read TGTGCCAGCAGCTTAGGTCCTAGGCTAAGCACAGATACGCAGTATTTT. Residues: CASSLGPRLSTDTQYF.

The rearrangement links TRBV11-1 to TRBJ2-1; D possibly corresponds to TRBD2 (5 bases). V was shortened by 1 base and J by 5 bases, with 15 bases between the two germline ends. The germline CDR1 and CDR2 sequences are SGHAT and FQDESV (reference sequence). This CDR3 region has 16 residues. CDR3 sequence reads: CASSLGGSGKDNEQFF. The CDR3 DNA is TGTGCCAGCAGCTTAGGGGGATCCGGGAAGGACAATGAGCAGTTCTTC.

The chain employs TRBV29-1 and TRBJ1-3; 7 bases match TRBD1. The CDR3 runs 14 residues. Germline V CDR1 and CDR2: SQVTM, ANQGSEA. J was trimmed by 1 base and V by 7 bases; bases with no gene match: 7. CDR3 nucleotide sequence: TGCAGCGGTCAACAGGGGATGTCTGGAAACACCATATATTTT. Translated: CSGQQGMSGNTIYF.

This clone was seen only once. The chain combines TRBV9 with TRBJ1-6; D may be TRBD1 (6 bases). This CDR3 is built from 13 residues. CDR1 and CDR2 (germline): SGDLS, YYNGEE. V was pared by 4 bases and J by 9 bases, with 11 bases between. DNA for the CDR3: TGTGCCAGCAGCCCCGGACAGTTTTCACCCCTCCACTTT. Residues: CASSPGQFSPLHF.

This clone showed up just a few times. The chain recombines TRBV4-1 with TRBJ1-5; 8 bases are a match to TRBD1. The V and J ends lost 1 base and 0 bases, in that order; junction bases with no gene match: 2. Germline lookup yields CDR1 MGHRA and CDR2 YSYEKL. The CDR3 sequence is 16 residues long. CDR3 in DNA: TGCGCCAGCAGCCAAGGGACAGGGTTTAGCAATCAGCCCCAGCATTTT. It translates to CASSQGTGFSNQPQHF.

This sequence joins TRBV3-1 (or the pseudogene TRBV3-2) and TRBJ1-2; a possible D gene is TRBD1 (5 bases). Trimming cost V 3 bases and J 6 bases, with 26 bases left between them. CDR1 and CDR2 (germline): LGHDT, YNNKEL (reference sequence). CDR3 length equals 18 residues. CDR3 region: CASSHFIGGTGSRNGYTF. DNA of the CDR3: TGTGCCAGCAGCCATTTTATTGGAGGGACTGGCTCCCGGAATGGCTACACCTTC.

With respect to this clone: The sample contains more than one DNA sequence encoding this CDR3. V is TRBV2 and J is TRBJ1-3; D ambiguous. Germline assignment: CDR1 SNHLY and CDR2 FYNNEI. V lost 6 bases to trimming and J lost 1 base, with 4 bases between them. The CDR3 has 12 residues. The CDR3 loop reads CASSASGNTIYF. The DNA of the CDR3 is TGTGCCAGCAGCGCGTCTGGAAACACCATATATTTT.

This clone was found once. The gene calls are TRBV5-1 and TRBJ1-4; D may be TRBD1 (5 bases). The CDR3 contains 14 residues. The germline V gene has CDR1 SGHRS and CDR2 YFSETQ. V lost 5 bases and J 3 bases, leaving 11 bases between the germline ends. The CDR3 region is CASSRDLANEKLFF. The CDR3 DNA follows: TGCGCCAGCAGTCGGGACTTGGCTAATGAAAAACTGTTTTTT.

V is TRBV18 and J is TRBJ1-5, with D unclear. Germline V CDR1 and CDR2: KGHSH, LQKENI. V was pared by 3 bases and J by 0 bases, with 12 bases between. CDR3 length equals 16 residues. The CDR3 DNA reads TGTGCCAGCTCACCTGGACGGACTTATAGCAATCAGCCCCAGCATTTT. It is translated as CASSPGRTYSNQPQHF.

The rearrangement links TRBV19 to TRBJ1-1; TRBD1 is a possible D gene (6 bases). The CDR3 has 13 residues. Germline values: CDR1 LNHDA, CDR2 SQIVND (reference sequence). Trimming took 6 bases from V and 5 from J, leaving 13 bases between them. This CDR3 reads CASSEGVWTEAFF. The CDR3, as DNA: TGTGCCAGTAGCGAGGGGGTCTGGACTGAAGCTTTCTTT.

The rearrangement joins TRBV7-2 to TRBJ2-2; 9 bases line up with TRBD1. The germline gives CDR1 SGHTA, CDR2 FQGNSA. After removal of 3 bases from V and 4 bases from J, the junction contained 6 bases not matched to a gene. The CDR3 consists of 16 residues. CDR3 coding DNA: TGTGCCAGCAGCTTCACAGGGGGCGCGGGCACCGGGGAGCTGTTTTTT. This gives the protein CASSFTGGAGTGELFF. The full variable domain, in which reference TRBV7-2 and TRBJ2-2 provide the parts outside the CDR3, is GAGVSQSPSNKVTEKGKDVELRCDPISGHTALYWYRQSLGQGLEFLIYFQGNSAPDKSGLPSDRFSAERTGGSVSTLTIQRTQQEDSAVYLCASSFTGGAGTGELFFGEGSRLTVL.

The chain is built from TRBV5-6 and TRBJ1-5, with no clear D. Deletions cut 4 bases from V and 4 bases from J, with 12 bases between. There are 14 residues in the CDR3. Germline assignment: CDR1 SGHDT and CDR2 YYEEEE. The CDR3 DNA follows: TGTGCCAGCAGCCGTCCGGGGTTGAATCAGCCCCAGCATTTT. Translation gives CASSRPGLNQPQHF.

This clone was detected a few times. The chain combines TRBV6-6 with TRBJ1-2; TRBD1 matches 9 bases. Germline V gene data show CDR1 as MNHNY and CDR2 as SVGAGI (reference sequence). This CDR3 comprises 15 residues. Unmatched junction bases numbered 7, after V lost 6 bases and J lost 2 bases. CDR3 in amino acids: CASRSQGAVNYGYTF. CDR3 sequence (DNA): TGTGCCAGCAGATCACAGGGGGCGGTGAACTATGGCTACACCTTC.

This sequence joins TRBV7-9 and TRBJ2-7; 7 bases map to TRBD1. V was clipped by 4 bases and J by 0 bases; unmatched bases: 6. This CDR3 contains 15 residues. Per germline, CDR1 SEHNR and CDR2 FQNEAQ (reference sequence). The CDR3 DNA is TGTGCCAGCAGCTCGCTCAGGGACAGCTCCTACGAGCAGTACGTC. As protein: CASSSLRDSSYEQYV.

The rearrangement joins TRBV6-1 to TRBJ2-1; no clear D. This CDR3 contains 13 residues. The V end was cut by 2 bases, the J end by 4 bases, with 6 bases between. Germline values: CDR1 MNHNS, CDR2 SASEGT. This chain's CDR3 is CASSETGYNEQFF. In nucleotides, the CDR3 is TGTGCCAGCAGTGAAACCGGTTACAATGAGCAGTTCTTC.

This rearrangement joins TRBV7-9 to TRBJ2-1, with D perhaps TRBD2 (6 bases). Trimming stripped 5 bases from V and 0 bases from J, with 14 bases between. The CDR3 spans 16 residues. CDR1 and CDR2 from the germline V gene are SEHNR and FQNEAQ (reference sequence). The CDR3 sequence: CASSLPRGSSYNEQFF. In DNA form, the CDR3 reads TGTGCCAGCAGCCTTCCCCGGGGGAGCTCCTACAATGAGCAGTTCTTC.

This chain links TRBV5-1 with TRBJ1-3, with 7 nucleotides matching TRBD1. V was clipped by 4 bases and J by 0 bases; unmatched bases: 4. The CDR3 loop spans 15 amino acids. Germline V gene sequence: CDR1 SGHRS, CDR2 YFSETQ. The DNA for the CDR3 is TGCGCCAGCAGCCCCGGGACAGCCTCTGGAAACACCATATATTTT. It encodes CASSPGTASGNTIYF.

V usage is TRBV12-3 or TRBV12-4 and J usage is TRBJ2-2; no clear D. Deletions cut 3 bases from V and 6 bases from J, with 8 bases between. The CDR3 loop spans 13 amino acids. CDR3 sequence (DNA): TGTGCCAGCAGTTTTACGCACTCCGGGGAGCTGTTTTTT. Encoded protein: CASSFTHSGELFF.

The DNA for the CDR3 is TGTGCCAGCAGCAGTAGCGGGGGGACGAGCACAGATACGCAGTATTTT. This encodes CASSSSGGTSTDTQYF. The chain carries TRBV7-3 and TRBJ2-3; 10 nucleotides agree with TRBD2. Germline CDR1 reads SGHTA; CDR2 reads FQGTGA. V lost 5 bases and J lost 0; bases outside the gene matches: 5. The CDR3 consists of 16 residues.

This clone was observed once. This chain uses TRBV3-1 (or the pseudogene TRBV3-2) with TRBJ1-2, with 8 bases lining up with TRBD1. CDR1 and CDR2 (germline): LGHDT, YNNKEL (reference sequence). Unmatched junction bases numbered 8, after V lost 6 bases and J lost 5 bases. CDR3 length: 14 amino acids. CDR3 amino acids: CASRQQGERYGYTF. The CDR3 DNA reads as TGTGCCAGCAGACAACAGGGGGAAAGATATGGCTACACCTTC.

The chain is built from TRBV6-5 and TRBJ2-5; a weak D match, TRBD2 (5 bases). CDR3 length: 15 amino acids. V gave up 6 bases and J gave up 5 bases, with 19 bases separating them. CDR1 and CDR2 (germline): MNHEY, SVGAGI. In DNA form, the CDR3 reads TGTGCCAGCAGCGCCCCGGGGATCAAGTGGGAGACCCAGTACTTC. Translating gives CASSAPGIKWETQYF.